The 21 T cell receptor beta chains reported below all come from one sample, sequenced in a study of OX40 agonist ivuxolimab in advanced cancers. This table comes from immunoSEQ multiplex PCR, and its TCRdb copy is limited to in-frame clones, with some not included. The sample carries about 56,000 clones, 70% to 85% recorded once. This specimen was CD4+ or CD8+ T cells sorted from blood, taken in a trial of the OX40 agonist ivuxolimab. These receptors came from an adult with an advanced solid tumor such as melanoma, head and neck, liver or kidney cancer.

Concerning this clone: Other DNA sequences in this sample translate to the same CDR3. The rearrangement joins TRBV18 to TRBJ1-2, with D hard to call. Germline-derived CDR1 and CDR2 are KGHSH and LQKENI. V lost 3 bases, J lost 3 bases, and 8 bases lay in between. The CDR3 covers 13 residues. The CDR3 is CASSPEWDYGYTF. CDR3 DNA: TGTGCCAGCTCACCGGAGTGGGACTATGGCTACACCTTC.

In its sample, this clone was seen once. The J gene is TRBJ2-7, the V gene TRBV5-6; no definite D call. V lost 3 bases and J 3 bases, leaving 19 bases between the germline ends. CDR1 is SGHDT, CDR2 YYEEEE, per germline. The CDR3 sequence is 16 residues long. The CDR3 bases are TGTGCCAGCAGCTGGGATACCCTCATCCCCCACTACGAGCAGTACTTC. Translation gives CASSWDTLIPHYEQYF. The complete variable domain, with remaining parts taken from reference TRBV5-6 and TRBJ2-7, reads DAGVTQSPTHLIKTRGQQVTLRCSPKSGHDTVSWYQQALGQGPQFIFQYYEEEERQRGNFPDRFSGHQFPNYSSELNVNALLLGDSALYLCASSWDTLIPHYEQYFGPGTRLTVT.

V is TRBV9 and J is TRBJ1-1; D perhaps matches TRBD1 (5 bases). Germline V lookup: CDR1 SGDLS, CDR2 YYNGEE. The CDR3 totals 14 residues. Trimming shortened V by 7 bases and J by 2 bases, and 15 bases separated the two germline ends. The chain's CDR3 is CASREGPTNTEAFF. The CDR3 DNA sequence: TGTGCCAGCCGCGAGGGACCGACCAACACTGAAGCTTTCTTT.

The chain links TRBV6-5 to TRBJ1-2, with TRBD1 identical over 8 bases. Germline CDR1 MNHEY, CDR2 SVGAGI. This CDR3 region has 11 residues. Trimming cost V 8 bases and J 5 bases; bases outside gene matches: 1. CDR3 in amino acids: CASRQGYGYTF. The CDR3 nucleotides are TGTGCCAGCCGACAGGGGTATGGCTACACCTTC.

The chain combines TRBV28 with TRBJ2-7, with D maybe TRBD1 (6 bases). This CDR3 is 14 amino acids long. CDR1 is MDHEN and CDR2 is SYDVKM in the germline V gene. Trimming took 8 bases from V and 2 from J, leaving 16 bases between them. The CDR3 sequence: CASRRNRATYEQYF. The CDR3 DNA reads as TGTGCCAGCCGCAGGAACAGGGCTACCTACGAGCAGTACTTC.

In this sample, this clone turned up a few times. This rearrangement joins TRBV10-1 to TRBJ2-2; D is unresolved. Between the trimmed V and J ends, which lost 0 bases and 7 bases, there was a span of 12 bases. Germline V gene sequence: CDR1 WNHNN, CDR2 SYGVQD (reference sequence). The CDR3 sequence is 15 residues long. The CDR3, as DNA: TGCGCCAGCAGTGAGTCCAACAGCGATGGCGGGGAGCTGTTTTTT. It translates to CASSESNSDGGELFF.

Written as DNA, the CDR3 is TGCGCCAGCAGCCAAGAGGGGAGTAACTATGGCTACACCTTC. Translating it yields CASSQEGSNYGYTF. This rearrangement joins TRBV4-3 to TRBJ1-2; D not certain. Trimming stripped 0 bases from V and 1 base from J, with 6 bases between. The CDR3 runs to 14 residues. Germline V gene data show CDR1 as LGHNA and CDR2 as YSLEER.

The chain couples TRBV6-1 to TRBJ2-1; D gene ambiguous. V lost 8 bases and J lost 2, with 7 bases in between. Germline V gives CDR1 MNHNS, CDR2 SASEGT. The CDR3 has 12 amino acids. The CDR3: CASSTTYNEQFF. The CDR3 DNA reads TGTGCCAGCTCGACAACCTACAATGAGCAGTTCTTC.

CDR3 in DNA: TGTGCCAGCAGCTTCGGGACAGGGGAGGTCGAGCAGTACTTC. As protein: CASSFGTGEVEQYF. This sequence joins TRBV7-9 and TRBJ2-7; the match to TRBD1 covers 10 bases. Germline V gives CDR1 SEHNR, CDR2 FQNEAQ (reference sequence). V shed 3 bases, J shed 6 bases, and the junction held 5 bases outside the gene matches. The CDR3 covers 14 residues.

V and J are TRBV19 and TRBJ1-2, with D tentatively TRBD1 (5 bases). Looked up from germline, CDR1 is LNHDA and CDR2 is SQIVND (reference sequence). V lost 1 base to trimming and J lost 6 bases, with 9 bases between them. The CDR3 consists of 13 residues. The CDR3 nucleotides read TGTGCCAGTAGTATAGGGGACCTGGATGGCTACACCTTC. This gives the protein CASSIGDLDGYTF.

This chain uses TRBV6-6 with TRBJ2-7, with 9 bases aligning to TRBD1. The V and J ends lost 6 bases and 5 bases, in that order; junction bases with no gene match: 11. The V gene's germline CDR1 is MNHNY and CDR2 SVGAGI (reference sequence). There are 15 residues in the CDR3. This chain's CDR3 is CASSIYGTGRNEQYF. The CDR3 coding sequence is TGTGCCAGCAGCATATACGGGACAGGGAGGAACGAGCAGTACTTC.

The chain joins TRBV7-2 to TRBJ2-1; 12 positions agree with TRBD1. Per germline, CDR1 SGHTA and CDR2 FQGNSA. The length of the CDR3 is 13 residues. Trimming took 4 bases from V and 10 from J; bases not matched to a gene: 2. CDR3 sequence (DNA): TGTGCCAGCAGCTCCGGGACAGGGGGCGAGCAGTTCTTC. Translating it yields CASSSGTGGEQFF.

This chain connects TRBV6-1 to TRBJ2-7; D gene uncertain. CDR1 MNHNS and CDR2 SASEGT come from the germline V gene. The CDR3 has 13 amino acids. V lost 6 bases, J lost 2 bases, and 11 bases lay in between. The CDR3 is CASSRDLAYEQYF. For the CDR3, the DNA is TGTGCCAGCAGCCGAGACCTAGCCTACGAGCAGTACTTC.

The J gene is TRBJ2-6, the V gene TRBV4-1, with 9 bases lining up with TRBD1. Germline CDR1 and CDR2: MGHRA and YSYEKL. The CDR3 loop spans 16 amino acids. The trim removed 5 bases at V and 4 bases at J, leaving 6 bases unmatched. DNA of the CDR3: TGCGCCAGCAGCACCCGGACAGGGGCAGGGGCCAACGTCCTGACTTTC. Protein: CASSTRTGAGANVLTF.

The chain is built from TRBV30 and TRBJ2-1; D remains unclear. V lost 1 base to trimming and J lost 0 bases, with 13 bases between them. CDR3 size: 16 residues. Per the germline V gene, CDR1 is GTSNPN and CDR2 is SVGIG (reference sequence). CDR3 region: CAWSAPTSGSYNEQFF. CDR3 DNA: TGTGCCTGGAGTGCACCTACGTCCGGCTCCTACAATGAGCAGTTCTTC. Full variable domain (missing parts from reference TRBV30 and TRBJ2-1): SQTIHQWPATLVQPVGSPLSLECTVEGTSNPNLYWYRQAAGRGLQLLFYSVGIGQISSEVPQNLSASRPQDRQFILSSKKLLLSDSGFYLCAWSAPTSGSYNEQFFGPGTRLTVL.

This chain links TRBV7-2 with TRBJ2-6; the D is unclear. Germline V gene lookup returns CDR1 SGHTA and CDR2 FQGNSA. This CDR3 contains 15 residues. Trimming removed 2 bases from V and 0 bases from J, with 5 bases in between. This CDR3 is CASSLFNSGANVLTF. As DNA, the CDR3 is TGTGCCAGCAGCTTATTTAACTCTGGGGCCAACGTCCTGACTTTC.

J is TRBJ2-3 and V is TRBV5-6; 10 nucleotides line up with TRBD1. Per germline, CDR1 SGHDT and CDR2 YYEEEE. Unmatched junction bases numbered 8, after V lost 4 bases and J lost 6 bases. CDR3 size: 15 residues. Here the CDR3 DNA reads TGTGCCAGCAGCGTGCCGGGACAGGGGTTGGATACGCAGTATTTT. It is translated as CASSVPGQGLDTQYF.

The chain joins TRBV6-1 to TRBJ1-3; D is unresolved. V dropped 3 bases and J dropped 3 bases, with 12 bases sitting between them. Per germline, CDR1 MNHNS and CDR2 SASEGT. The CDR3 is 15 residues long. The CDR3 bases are TGTGCCAGCAGTGAGGTGTCCCTCGGTGGAAACACCATATATTTT. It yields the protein CASSEVSLGGNTIYF.

CDR3 DNA sequence: TGTGCCAGCCCCTCGACCGCGGACCGGTGCGAAAAACTGTTTTTT. It encodes CASPSTADRCEKLFF. The V gene is TRBV27, the J gene TRBJ1-4; D ambiguous. This CDR3 is built from 15 residues. The germline V and J ends were trimmed by 8 bases and 8 bases, with 21 bases remaining between them. Germline-derived CDR1 and CDR2 are MNHEY and SMNVEV (reference sequence).

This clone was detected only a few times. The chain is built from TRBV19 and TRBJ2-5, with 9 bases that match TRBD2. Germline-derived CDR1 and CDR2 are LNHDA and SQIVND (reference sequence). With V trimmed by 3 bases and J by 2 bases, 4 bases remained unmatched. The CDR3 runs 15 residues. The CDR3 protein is CASSIAGGGQETQYF. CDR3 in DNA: TGTGCCAGTAGTATCGCGGGGGGGGGTCAAGAGACCCAGTACTTC.

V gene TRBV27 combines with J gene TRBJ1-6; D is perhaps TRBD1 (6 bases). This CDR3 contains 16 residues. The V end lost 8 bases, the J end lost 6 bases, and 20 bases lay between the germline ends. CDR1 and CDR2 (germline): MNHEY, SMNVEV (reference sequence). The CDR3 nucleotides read TGTGCCAGCCGAAAAGATCCGGCCAGGGGTAATTCACCCCTCCACTTT. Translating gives CASRKDPARGNSPLHF.